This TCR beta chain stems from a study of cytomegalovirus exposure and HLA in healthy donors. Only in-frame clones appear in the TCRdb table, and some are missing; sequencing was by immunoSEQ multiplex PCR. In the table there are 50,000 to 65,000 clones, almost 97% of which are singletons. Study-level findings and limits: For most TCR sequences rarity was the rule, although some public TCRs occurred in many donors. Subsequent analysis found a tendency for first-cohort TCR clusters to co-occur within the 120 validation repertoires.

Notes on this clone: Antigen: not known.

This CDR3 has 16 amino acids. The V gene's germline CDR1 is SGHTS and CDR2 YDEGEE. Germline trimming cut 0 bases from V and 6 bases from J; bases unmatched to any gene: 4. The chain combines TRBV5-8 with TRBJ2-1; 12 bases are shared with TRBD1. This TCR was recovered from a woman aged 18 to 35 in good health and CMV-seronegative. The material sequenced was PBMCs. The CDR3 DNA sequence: TGTGCCAGCAGCTTGGAGGGACAGGGGGCAAGCAATGAGCAGTTCTTC. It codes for CASSLEGQGASNEQFF.